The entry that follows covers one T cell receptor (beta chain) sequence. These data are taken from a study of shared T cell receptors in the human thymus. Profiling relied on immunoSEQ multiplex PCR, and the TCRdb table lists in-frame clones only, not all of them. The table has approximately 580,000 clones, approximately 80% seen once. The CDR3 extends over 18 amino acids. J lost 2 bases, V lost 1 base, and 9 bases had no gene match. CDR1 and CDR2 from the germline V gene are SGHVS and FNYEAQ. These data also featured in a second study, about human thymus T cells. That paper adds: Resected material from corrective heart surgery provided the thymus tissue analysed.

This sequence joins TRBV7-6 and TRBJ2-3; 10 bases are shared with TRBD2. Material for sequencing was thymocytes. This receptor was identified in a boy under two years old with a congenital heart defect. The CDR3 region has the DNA TGTGCCAGCAGCTTAGGGACTAGAGGACTAGCGGACACAGATACGCAGTATTTT. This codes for CASSLGTRGLADTDTQYF.